The sequence of this T cell receptor beta chain was determined in a study of T cells in Graves' hyperthyroidism and ophthalmopathy. As for the study in general: Peripheral blood collection took place at initial diagnosis, before any treatment. Whole-study results and caveats: The model forecast ophthalmopathy, anticipating it by a median roughly 6.5 months before onset. Most thyroid clonotypes that were expanded above 0.001 also turned up in blood.

This clonotype was found many times. The antigen remains undetermined. Ophthalmopathy patients had moderate-to-severe active disease, CAS ≥3, NOSPECS ≥4, and disease duration under 3 months. Amplified TCR beta CDR3 regions derived from RNA transcripts. TCR CDR3 underwent first-round RT-PCR with the HTBI primer set. TCRdb re-derived calls from the multiplex PCR reads in MiXCR, one entry per CDR3 protein. Of about 250,000 distinct CDR3 sequences listed, 20% to 25% are singletons. Sequenced: blood. The TCR originated in a man aged 25 to 45 with Graves' ophthalmopathy.

The CDR3 reads CASSLRQSAANEQFF. In DNA form, the CDR3 reads TGCGCCAGCAGCTTGCGCCAGTCAGCTGCCAATGAGCAGTTCTTC. The chain couples TRBV5-1 to TRBJ2-1; D remains unclear. CDR1 and CDR2 (germline): SGHRS, YFSETQ. The ends were cut back, 1 base at V and 6 bases at J, with 14 bases in the middle. CDR3 length: 15 residues.